This is a list of T cell receptor beta chains from one sample in a study. TCRdb processed the RT-PCR reads anew with MiXCR; each CDR3 protein has one entry. The sample gives fewer than 800,000 distinct CDR3 sequences, 14% of which show up once; roughly 4% is in the top ten. Material: memory CD4+ T cells from blood. The receptors stem from a female donor in good health, serving as a healthy control. Each CDR3 is given with its conserved first and last residue. A D gene is named only where the DNA matches it firmly. The listing skips clone size in some rows; elsewhere it reads once, few, many or a size class.

.,many,TRBJ1-2,TRBV6-2/TRBV6-3,CASSPGNYGYTF,TGTGCCAGCAGCCCCGGGAACTATGGCTACACCTTC
TRBD2,.,TRBJ2-2,TRBV6-1,CASSTGLAGVSGELFF,TGTGCCAGCAGCACCGGACTAGCGGGAGTATCCGGGGAGCTGTTTTTT
TRBD1,.,TRBJ2-2,TRBV6-2/TRBV6-3,CASRAGGPGELFF,TGTGCCAGCAGGGCAGGGGGCCCCGGGGAGCTGTTTTTT
.,few,TRBJ2-1,TRBV7-8,CASSLARGLDQFF,TGTGCCAGCAGCTTAGCGCGTGGCCTAGATCAGTTCTTC
TRBD1,.,TRBJ1-2,TRBV6-1,CASTRTGEGVGYTF,TGTGCCAGCACCCGGACAGGGGAAGGGGTTGGCTACACCTTC
.,few,TRBJ2-1,TRBV5-1,CASSPGAGTYNEQFF,TGCGCCAGCAGCCCTGGCGCGGGAACCTACAATGAGCAGTTCTTC
TRBD2,many,TRBJ2-1,TRBV12-3/TRBV12-4,CASRLTSGDEQFF,TGTGCCAGCAGACTGACTAGCGGGGATGAGCAGTTCTTC
TRBD1,.,TRBJ2-5,TRBV29-1,CSGTGDLGETQYF,TGCAGCGGCACAGGGGATCTAGGGGAGACCCAGTACTTC
.,.,TRBJ1-1,TRBV10-3,CAISQQGGTEAFF,TGTGCCATCAGTCAACAGGGCGGCACTGAAGCTTTCTTT
.,many,TRBJ2-3,TRBV24-1,CATAGPFGTDTQYF,TGTGCCACCGCAGGACCTTTTGGCACAGATACGCAGTATTTT
.,.,TRBJ2-1,TRBV3-1,CASSQEDRLRHF,TGTGCCAGCAGCCAAGAAGACAGGTTGCGACACTTC
TRBD1,.,TRBJ2-5,TRBV5-4,CASSTSQGAEETQYF,TGTGCCAGCAGCACTTCCCAGGGGGCCGAGGAGACCCAGTACTTC
.,few,TRBJ1-6,TRBV20-1,CSARAGERSPLHF,TGCAGTGCTAGAGCGGGGGAGAGGTCACCCCTCCACTTT
.,few,TRBJ2-1,TRBV2,CASSIAVSYNEQFF,TGTGCCAGCAGTATAGCGGTCTCCTACAATGAGCAGTTCTTC
.,few,TRBJ2-1,TRBV3-1,CASSQIKGEQFF,TGTGCCAGCAGCCAGATTAAGGGTGAGCAGTTCTTC
.,.,TRBJ2-2,TRBV5-1,CASSFPITGRPGRTGELFF,TGCGCCAGCAGCTTCCCAATAACTGGTCGTCCAGGGCGCACCGGGGAGCTGTTTTTT
TRBD2,many,TRBJ2-6,TRBV18,CASSPPVRGRGSGANVLTF,TGTGCCAGCTCACCACCCGTGCGGGGGAGAGGGTCTGGGGCCAACGTCCTGACTTTC
.,.,TRBJ2-7,TRBV6-2/TRBV6-3,CASSHIRHSYEQYF,TGTGCCAGCAGTCACATCCGTCACTCCTACGAGCAGTACTTC